These T cell receptor beta chains were read from a single sample in a study of control samples from healthy donors and cancer patients. Profiled with immunoSEQ multiplex PCR; TCRdb holds only in-frame clones, not every one. Of under 150,000 clones listed, 80% to 90% are singletons. Sample: PBMCs. The receptor source for this set is a woman between 50 and 59 years old with colorectal cancer. The CDR3 runs from the conserved cysteine through the conserved F or W. A D gene is named only where the DNA matches it firmly. Not every row has a clone size; where given, it reads once, few, many or a size class.

CASAPGHTNYGYTF	TGTGCCAGCGCGCCGGGACACACTAACTATGGCTACACCTTC	-	TRBJ1-2	TRBV6-5	-
CAWCPEPRDTYGYTF	TGTGCCTGGTGCCCCGAGCCTCGGGACACCTATGGCTACACCTTC	-	TRBJ1-2	TRBV30	-
CASRTGSWEKLFF	TGTGCCAGCAGGACAGGCTCTTGGGAAAAACTGTTTTTT	-	TRBJ1-4	TRBV28	-
CAWSRASPGELFF	TGTGCCTGGAGCAGGGCATCCCCCGGGGAGCTGTTTTTT	-	TRBJ2-2	TRBV30	-
CASSLIASSYEQYF	TGTGCCAGCAGCTTAATTGCCAGTTCCTACGAGCAGTACTTC	-	TRBJ2-7	TRBV7-2	-
CASSPDRGRRSNQPQHF	TGTGCCAGCAGCCCGGACAGGGGGCGCCGGAGCAATCAGCCCCAGCATTTT	-	TRBJ1-5	TRBV7-2	TRBD1
CASSSLDRTNTEAFF	TGTGCCAGCAGCTCCTTGGACAGGACGAACACTGAAGCTTTCTTT	-	TRBJ1-1	TRBV5-4	TRBD1
CSATGSGTEAFF	TGCAGCGCGACAGGTTCTGGCACTGAAGCTTTCTTT	-	TRBJ1-1	TRBV29-1	-
CASSLGLGQGSKNIQYF	TGCGCCAGCAGCTTGGGACTAGGGCAGGGGTCCAAAAACATTCAGTACTTC	-	TRBJ2-4	TRBV5-1	-
CASRRDNANTGELFF	TGTGCCAGCAGGCGGGACAACGCGAACACCGGGGAGCTGTTTTTT	-	TRBJ2-2	TRBV6-5	-
CASDRALNTEAFF	TGTGCCAGCGACAGGGCGCTGAACACTGAAGCTTTCTTT	-	TRBJ1-1	TRBV6-5	TRBD1
CASSSPRRTDTDTQYF	TGTGCCAGCTCATCTCCCAGGAGAACGGACACAGATACGCAGTATTTT	-	TRBJ2-3	TRBV18	-
CASTLTGDHQDTQYF	TGTGCCAGCACATTGACAGGGGATCATCAAGATACGCAGTATTTT	-	TRBJ2-3	TRBV2	TRBD1
CASSPLQGTREQYF	TGTGCCAGCAGCCCCCTACAGGGTACCCGCGAGCAGTACTTC	-	TRBJ2-7	TRBV11-2	-
CASSDGRRIEKLFF	TGTGCCAGCAGCGACGGACGGCGAATTGAAAAACTGTTTTTT	-	TRBJ1-4	TRBV6-5	-
CASSQLSASSYEQYF	TGCGCCAGCAGCCAACTTTCGGCCAGTTCCTACGAGCAGTACTTC	-	TRBJ2-7	TRBV4-1	-
CASSLVLGGENTIYF	TGTGCCAGCAGCTTAGTTCTAGGGGGCGAAAACACCATATATTTT	few	TRBJ1-3	TRBV7-8	TRBD1
CASSQQGARETQYF	TGTGCCAGCAGCCAACAGGGGGCGCGGGAGACCCAGTACTTC	-	TRBJ2-5	TRBV27	TRBD1
CASSGLEAYNEQFF	TGCGCCAGCAGCGGACTAGAAGCCTACAATGAGCAGTTCTTC	once	TRBJ2-1	TRBV5-1	TRBD2
CASSFTGGYGNTEAFF	TGTGCCAGCAGCTTCACAGGGGGCTACGGGAACACTGAAGCTTTCTTT	-	TRBJ1-1	TRBV7-9	TRBD1
CASSEDRGYNSPLHF	TGTGCCAGCAGCGAGGACAGGGGGTATAATTCACCCCTCCACTTT	-	TRBJ1-6	TRBV9	TRBD1
CASSIFVQEQFF	TGTGCCAGCAGCATATTCGTACAGGAGCAGTTCTTC	-	TRBJ2-1	TRBV7-8	-
CAISLSGQELAYYGYTF	TGTGCCATCAGTCTCTCCGGACAGGAGCTAGCCTACTATGGCTACACCTTC	-	TRBJ1-2	TRBV10-3	TRBD1
CASSGQGAASYNEQFF	TGTGCCAGCAGTGGACAGGGGGCCGCTTCCTACAATGAGCAGTTCTTC	-	TRBJ2-1	TRBV6-2/TRBV6-3	TRBD1
CASRPRTGVNLNGYTF	TGTGCCAGTAGACCCAGGACAGGGGTAAACCTCAATGGCTACACCTTC	-	TRBJ1-2	TRBV19	TRBD1
CASSGRTGVETQYF	TGTGCCAGCAGTGGCCGCACCGGGGTGGAGACCCAGTACTTC	-	TRBJ2-5	TRBV2	-
CASMIGGRADTQYF	TGCGCCAGCATGATTGGAGGGAGGGCAGATACGCAGTATTTT	-	TRBJ2-3	TRBV5-1	TRBD2
CASSQGSDNEQFF	TGTGCCAGCAGCCAAGGTAGTGACAATGAGCAGTTCTTC	-	TRBJ2-1	TRBV4-2	-
CASTPRGGQANYGYTF	TGTGCCAGCACCCCCCGGGGGGGCCAAGCTAACTATGGCTACACCTTC	-	TRBJ1-2	TRBV9	-
CASSSSTSGGDEQYF	TGTGCCAGCAGTTCCTCGACTAGCGGTGGGGACGAGCAGTACTTC	-	TRBJ2-7	TRBV28	TRBD2
CASSACSGTGGCGYTF	TGTGCCAGCAGCGCCTGTTCCGGGACAGGGGGCTGTGGCTACACCTTC	-	TRBJ1-2	TRBV7-9	TRBD1
CSVEDQSKRAHNEQFF	TGCAGCGTTGAAGATCAATCTAAGCGGGCACACAATGAGCAGTTCTTC	-	TRBJ2-1	TRBV29-1	-
CASSFSPQETQYF	TGCGCCAGCAGCTTTTCTCCCCAAGAGACCCAGTACTTC	-	TRBJ2-5	TRBV5-1	-
CASKSGYETEAFF	TGTGCCAGCAAGTCAGGGTACGAAACTGAAGCTTTCTTT	-	TRBJ1-1	TRBV2	-
CASSLTGLAGGPSGELFF	TGTGCCAGCAGCTTAACTGGACTAGCGGGAGGGCCGTCCGGGGAGCTGTTTTTT	-	TRBJ2-2	TRBV7-2	TRBD2
CASSVGLALDNEQFF	TGTGCCAGCAGCGTAGGGCTAGCCCTGGACAATGAGCAGTTCTTC	-	TRBJ2-1	TRBV9	-
CASSPPRGANTEAFF	TGTGCCAGCAGTCCTCCCCGGGGGGCGAACACTGAAGCTTTCTTT	-	TRBJ1-1	TRBV28	-
CASGDGQSNEKLFF	TGTGCCAGCGGAGATGGGCAGAGTAATGAAAAACTGTTTTTT	-	TRBJ1-4	TRBV27	-
CASSWGPRGNTEAFF	TGTGCCAGCAGTTGGGGACCCCGGGGGAACACTGAAGCTTTCTTT	-	TRBJ1-1	TRBV27	-
CASSPNEASGGEDTQYF	TGTGCCAGCTCACCCAATGAAGCTAGCGGGGGGGAAGATACGCAGTATTTT	-	TRBJ2-3	TRBV18	TRBD2
CASGRSNQPQHF	TGTGCCAGCGGCAGGAGCAATCAGCCCCAGCATTTT	-	TRBJ1-5	TRBV7-9	-
CASRSRDPSTGELFF	TGTGCCAGCAGATCCCGGGACCCAAGCACCGGGGAGCTGTTTTTT	once	TRBJ2-2	TRBV6-5	-
CASSVVGGAPLF	TGTGCCAGCAGCGTAGTCGGGGGCGCTCCGCTCTTC	once	TRBJ2-1	TRBV9	-
CASSLGLGISGPPEAFF	TGTGCCAGCAGCTTAGGTTTGGGCATAAGTGGTCCCCCTGAAGCTTTCTTT	-	TRBJ1-1	TRBV11-2	-
CATSVGYEQYF	TGTGCCACCAGCGTGGGGTACGAGCAGTACTTC	-	TRBJ2-7	TRBV15	-
CASSSSGTTDTQYF	TGTGCCAGCAGCTCTAGCGGGACCACAGATACGCAGTATTTT	-	TRBJ2-3	TRBV7-9	TRBD2
CASSQAPSGSYEQYF	TGCGCCAGCAGCCAAGCGCCCAGCGGGAGCTACGAGCAGTACTTC	-	TRBJ2-7	TRBV4-1	TRBD2
CATSPWDREFEQFF	TGTGCCACCAGCCCGTGGGACAGGGAGTTTGAGCAGTTCTTC	once	TRBJ2-1	TRBV15	TRBD1
CASSFREYGNTIYF	TGTGCCAGCAGTTTCAGGGAGTACGGAAACACCATATATTTT	-	TRBJ1-3	TRBV28	-
CAQRGSSFPSGGYTF	TGTGCCCAAAGGGGAAGTTCTTTTCCGTCGGGGGGCTACACCTTC	-	TRBJ1-2	TRBV30	-
CASSQGTAEYGYTF	TGTGCCAGCAGCCAAGGGACAGCGGAATATGGCTACACCTTC	-	TRBJ1-2	TRBV14	-
CASSFRGTNSPLHF	TGTGCCAGCAGTTTTAGGGGGACCAATTCACCCCTCCACTTT	-	TRBJ1-6	TRBV28	-
CASSSDRDSTYEQYF	TGTGCCAGCAGTTCAGACAGGGACTCGACCTACGAGCAGTACTTC	-	TRBJ2-7	TRBV2	-